These T cell receptor beta chains were read from a single sample in a study of blood T cell repertoires in COVID-19. The assay was immunoSEQ multiplex PCR, and TCRdb's table has in-frame clones only and misses some. Of 100,000 to 150,000 clones listed, 84% are singletons. The source material was peripheral blood. The origin of the receptors is a woman in her thirties who had recovered from COVID-19. Each CDR3 is given with its conserved first and last residue. D genes are given only for firm matches. Rows may omit the clone size; those that give it use once, few, many or a size class.

NA	TRBJ2-1	TRBD2	TRBV10-3	CAISDPTSGSSDEQFF	TGTGCCATCAGTGACCCAACTAGCGGGAGTTCCGATGAGCAGTTCTTC
NA	TRBJ1-2	NA	TRBV5-4	CASSLESPGGYTF	TGTGCCAGCAGCTTGGAGTCACCAGGTGGCTACACCTTC
NA	TRBJ1-2	TRBD1	TRBV9	CASSVRDRGLSGYGYTF	TGTGCCAGCAGCGTCCGAGACAGGGGCCTTTCTGGCTATGGCTACACCTTC
NA	TRBJ2-7	TRBD1	TRBV12-3/TRBV12-4	CASQGAHEQYF	TGTGCCAGTCAGGGGGCTCACGAGCAGTACTTC
NA	TRBJ1-6	NA	TRBV19	CASSMRENSPLHF	TGTGCCAGTAGTATGAGAGAAAATTCACCCCTCCACTTT
NA	TRBJ2-7	TRBD1	TRBV5-1	CASSLGQGDYEQYF	TGCGCCAGCAGCCTCGGACAGGGGGACTACGAGCAGTACTTC
NA	TRBJ1-1	NA	TRBV5-1	CASSLFVGGSNTEAFF	TGCGCCAGCAGCTTGTTTGTGGGGGGATCGAACACTGAAGCTTTCTTT
NA	TRBJ2-1	TRBD2	TRBV27	CASSLRRTSGVNNEQFF	TGTGCCAGCAGTTTAAGGCGGACTAGCGGTGTTAACAATGAGCAGTTCTTC
NA	TRBJ2-6	TRBD1	TRBV19	CASSSPGQGSGANVLTF	TGTGCCAGTAGTTCTCCGGGACAGGGCTCTGGGGCCAACGTCCTGACTTTC
once	TRBJ1-3	NA	TRBV5-1	CASSLAGDGNTIYF	TGCGCCAGCAGCTTGGCCGGGGATGGAAACACCATATATTTT
NA	TRBJ2-1	NA	TRBV18	CASSPSGVHNEQFF	TGTGCCAGCTCACCGTCCGGGGTACACAATGAGCAGTTCTTC
NA	TRBJ2-7	TRBD1	TRBV6-5	CASSVRDRSYEQYF	TGTGCCAGCAGCGTCCGGGACAGGTCCTACGAGCAGTACTTC
NA	TRBJ2-1	TRBD2	TRBV6-5	CASSSQSTRLAEEQFF	TGTGCCAGCAGTTCCCAATCTACCCGACTAGCCGAAGAGCAGTTCTTC
NA	TRBJ1-2	NA	TRBV5-5	CASSQSPGSLYGYTF	TGTGCCAGCAGCCAGTCCCCAGGGTCTCTCTATGGCTACACCTTC
NA	TRBJ2-2	NA	TRBV9	CASSPEPLASAGELFF	TGTGCCAGCAGCCCAGAGCCTCTAGCGAGCGCCGGGGAGCTGTTTTTT
NA	TRBJ1-1	TRBD1	TRBV5-1	CASSEGTGSLTEAFF	TGCGCCAGCAGCGAGGGGACAGGGTCACTGACTGAAGCTTTCTTT
NA	TRBJ1-4	NA	TRBV19	CASSPSWGVTNEKLFF	TGTGCCAGTAGTCCATCGTGGGGGGTAACTAATGAAAAACTGTTTTTT
NA	TRBJ2-5	NA	TRBV18	CASSPAGMQETQYF	TGTGCCAGCTCACCCGCAGGGATGCAAGAGACCCAGTACTTC
NA	TRBJ2-2	NA	TRBV6-5	CASSSDSANTGELFF	TGTGCCAGCAGCTCGGACAGTGCGAACACCGGGGAGCTGTTTTTT
NA	TRBJ2-4	TRBD1	TRBV6-1	CASRERITGDLAKNIQYF	TGTGCCAGCAGAGAACGAATAACAGGGGATCTAGCCAAAAACATTCAGTACTTC
NA	TRBJ2-3	TRBD2	TRBV5-4	CASSLEGLAAQYF	TGTGCCAGCAGCTTGGAGGGACTAGCGGCGCAGTATTTT
NA	TRBJ1-3	NA	TRBV30	CAWSYSGNTIYF	TGTGCCTGGAGTTATTCCGGAAACACCATATATTTT
NA	TRBJ2-5	TRBD1	TRBV6-5	CASSDRDRGRETQYF	TGTGCCAGCAGCGACCGGGACAGGGGCCGAGAGACCCAGTACTTC
NA	TRBJ2-7	TRBD2	TRBV6-5	CASSLAGTSGGEQYF	TGTGCCAGCAGTTTAGCCGGGACTAGTGGAGGCGAGCAGTACTTC
NA	TRBJ2-5	NA	TRBV5-1	CASSLAGARGETQYF	TGCGCCAGCAGCTTGGCAGGGGCTCGTGGAGAGACCCAGTACTTC
once	TRBJ2-3	NA	TRBV10-3	CAISESATIAAQYF	TGTGCCATCAGTGAGTCGGCGACTATAGCGGCGCAGTATTTT
once	TRBJ2-5	NA	TRBV6-1	CASSEHRVLRETQYF	TGTGCCAGCAGTGAACATCGGGTCCTCCGGGAGACCCAGTACTTC
NA	TRBJ1-4	NA	TRBV15	CATSNPREKLFF	TGTGCCACCAGCAACCCTCGGGAAAAACTGTTTTTT
NA	TRBJ2-5	TRBD2	TRBV29-1	CSVEQTSGRARRTQYF	TGCAGCGTTGAACAGACTAGCGGGAGGGCCAGAAGGACCCAGTACTTC
NA	TRBJ1-5	TRBD1	TRBV9	CASSVTGGKDQPQHF	TGTGCCAGCAGCGTGACAGGGGGTAAGGATCAGCCCCAGCATTTT
NA	TRBJ1-4	NA	TRBV2	CASQRQDTEKLFF	TGTGCCAGCCAAAGACAGGATACAGAAAAACTGTTTTTT